A single sample is the source of the 9 T cell receptor beta chains below, sequenced in a study of post-analysis software for immune sequencing data. Antigens of these TCRs are unknown. Study-level points and caveats: Roughly 5 TRBV segments, TRBV5-6, TRBV5-1 and TRBV20-1 among them, were found more frequent in patients than controls.

Prepared TCR beta cDNA libraries contained unique molecular identifiers. Using its own MiXCR run on the PCR reads, TCRdb lists one record per CDR3 protein. Among approximately 460,000 distinct CDR3 sequences listed, less than 45% were seen once. The specimen sequenced was blood. Every receptor here comes from a girl under 18 with multiple sclerosis.

This clonotype was seen only a few times. The chain recombines TRBV9 with TRBJ1-5; the D gene is possibly TRBD1 (6 bases). Between the trimmed V and J ends, which lost 3 bases and 0 bases, there was a span of 10 bases. This CDR3 has 15 residues. CDR1 is SGDLS, CDR2 YYNGEE, per germline. The CDR3 nucleotides are TGTGCCAGCAGCGCCGGACAGTATAGCAATCAGCCCCAGCATTTT. Protein product: CASSAGQYSNQPQHF.

The genes are TRBV20-1 and TRBJ2-7; TRBD2 matches 12 bases. Losses at the gene ends were 0 bases for V and 7 bases for J; bases not matched to a gene: 10. Germline V lookup: CDR1 DFQATT, CDR2 SNEGSKA (reference sequence). This CDR3 region has 16 residues. The chain's CDR3 is CSARDDLAGGPGEQYF. In nucleotides, the CDR3 is TGCAGTGCTAGAGATGACCTAGCGGGAGGGCCAGGAGAGCAGTACTTC.

This clonotype was observed a few times. The gene calls are TRBV20-1 and TRBJ2-4; the D is unclear. CDR1 and CDR2 from the germline V gene are DFQATT and SNEGSKA (reference sequence). Trimming took off 2 bases at V and 0 bases at J, with 11 bases between the two ends. This CDR3 has 15 amino acids. The CDR3 nucleotides read TGCAGTGCTAGACCCACCCCAGTAGCCAAAAACATTCAGTACTTC. It is translated as CSARPTPVAKNIQYF.

V gene TRBV29-1 combines with J gene TRBJ2-5, with 16 bases that match TRBD2. Germline CDR1 reads SQVTM; CDR2 reads ANQGSEA. The CDR3 consists of 17 residues. The V gene end was trimmed by 6 bases and the J gene end by 4 bases; junction bases not matched to a gene: 11. The CDR3 sequence is CSVGGTSGRGGGETQYF. CDR3 DNA sequence: TGCAGCGTGGGCGGGACTAGCGGGAGGGGTGGAGGAGAGACCCAGTACTTC. Drawing the rest from reference TRBV29-1 and TRBJ2-5, the complete variable domain is SAVISQKPSRDICQRGTSLTIQCQVDSQVTMMFWYRQQPGQSLTLIATANQGSEATYESGFVIDKFPISRPNLTFSTLTVSNMSPEDSSIYLCSVGGTSGRGGGETQYFGPGTRLLVL.

The genes are TRBV7-2 and TRBJ2-7; D is possibly TRBD2 (6 bases). Between the trimmed V and J ends, which lost 5 bases and 2 bases, there was a span of 13 bases. The germline V gene encodes CDR1 SGHTA and CDR2 FQGNSA. CDR3 length: 14 amino acids. The CDR3, as DNA: TGTGCCAGCAGCCCATGGGGAGGACCCTACGAGCAGTACTTC. This encodes CASSPWGGPYEQYF. Full variable domain (missing parts from reference TRBV7-2 and TRBJ2-7): GAGVSQSPSNKVTEKGKDVELRCDPISGHTALYWYRQSLGQGLEFLIYFQGNSAPDKSGLPSDRFSAERTGGSVSTLTIQRTQQEDSAVYLCASSPWGGPYEQYFGPGTRLTVT.

The chain joins TRBV20-1 to TRBJ2-5, with 11 bases identical to TRBD2. The end of the DNA is better explained by TRBJ2-7, so the J call may be wrong. Germline CDR1 and CDR2: DFQATT and SNEGSKA (reference sequence). The CDR3 consists of 15 residues. The DNA of the CDR3 is TGCAGTGCTACACTAGCGGGAGTTCCTAAAGTCGAGCAGTACTTC. It translates to CSATLAGVPKVEQYF.

This chain connects TRBV20-1 to TRBJ2-5; 13 positions match TRBD2. Germline CDR1 DFQATT, CDR2 SNEGSKA (reference sequence). The CDR3 is 14 residues long. With V trimmed by 3 bases and J by 3 bases, 1 base remained unmatched. The CDR3 protein is CSASGLAGEETQYF. For the CDR3, the DNA is TGCAGTGCTAGCGGACTAGCGGGAGAAGAGACCCAGTACTTC.

The chain joins TRBV27 to TRBJ2-5, with 10 nucleotides matching TRBD2. Trimming took 4 bases from V and 5 from J; bases not matched to a gene: 16. Germline-derived CDR1 and CDR2 are MNHEY and SMNVEV (reference sequence). This CDR3 contains 18 residues. CDR3 nucleotides: TGTGCCAGCAGTTCCCGCTGGACGGCTAGCGGGAGTGATGAGACCCAGTACTTC. It codes for CASSSRWTASGSDETQYF.

There are a few counts of this clonotype. The rearrangement joins TRBV29-1 to TRBJ2-1; D is possibly TRBD1 or TRBD2 (6 bases each). Germline V gives CDR1 SQVTM, CDR2 ANQGSEA. The CDR3 consists of 14 residues. Trimming cost V 6 bases and J 3 bases, with 15 bases left between them. CDR3 DNA sequence: TGCAGCGTATGGCCGGGGGCGGGCTACAATGAGCAGTTCTTC. Its translation: CSVWPGAGYNEQFF.